These 9 T cell receptor beta chains share one sample of origin, sequenced in a study of blood T cell repertoires in COVID-19. Here immunoSEQ multiplex PCR was the method, and the copy in TCRdb shows in-frame clones only, minus some. Of under 200,000 clones in the sample, about 85% were seen once. Sequenced material: peripheral blood. These receptor sequences come from a man aged 60 to 69 who had recovered from COVID-19.

This sequence joins TRBV5-1 and TRBJ2-2; 12 nucleotides align to TRBD1. Germline V lookup: CDR1 SGHRS, CDR2 YFSETQ. The CDR3 is 15 amino acids. V lost 7 bases to trimming and J lost 6 bases; unmatched junction nucleotides: 7. CDR3 sequence (DNA): TGCGCCAGCGGATTGGGACAGGGGGCCTCCGGGGAGCTGTTTTTT. It yields the protein CASGLGQGASGELFF.

This chain links TRBV4-2 with TRBJ2-3, with TRBD2 matching 11 bases. Trimming removed 5 bases from V and 4 bases from J; junction bases left unmatched: 8. This CDR3 is built from 16 residues. The germline V gene has CDR1 LGHNA and CDR2 YNFKEQ. CDR3 coding DNA: TGTGCCAGCAGCTCCACTAATAGCGGGGGGGCAGATACGCAGTATTTT. This sequence encodes CASSSTNSGGADTQYF.

The V gene is TRBV19, the J gene TRBJ2-7; unclear D gene. Trimming shortened V by 3 bases and J by 2 bases, and 17 bases separated the two germline ends. From germline, CDR1 is LNHDA and CDR2 SQIVND (reference sequence). This CDR3 region has 16 residues. The CDR3 sequence is CASSIYPIDRAYEQYF. The CDR3 region has the DNA TGTGCCAGTAGTATTTATCCAATAGATCGGGCCTACGAGCAGTACTTC.

This chain joins TRBV7-9 and TRBJ1-5; D unclear. The CDR3 spans 15 residues. The ends were cut back, 7 bases at V and 8 bases at J, with 21 bases in the middle. CDR1 is SEHNR and CDR2 is FQNEAQ in the germline V gene (reference sequence). The CDR3 region is CASKRGGRGDEPQHF. The CDR3 bases are TGTGCCAGCAAACGAGGCGGGCGTGGAGATGAGCCCCAGCATTTT.

For this clone: A junction end diverges from the germline sequence, so it may reflect a read error. The CDR3 sequence: CVISSSSGDLQYRNEQFF. CDR3 coding DNA: TGTGTCATCAGTTCCTCTAGCGGGGACCTACAATACAGGAATGAGCAGTTCTTC. The chain is built from TRBV10-3 and TRBJ2-1, with 9 bases lining up with TRBD2. The CDR3 totals 18 residues. The germline V gene encodes CDR1 ENHRY and CDR2 SYGVKD.

The rearrangement uses TRBV21-1 and TRBJ2-3; TRBD2, the table's D call, was not compared with the DNA. TRBV21-1 is flagged as a pseudogene. This CDR3 region has 11 residues. CDR3 region: CASYGTDTQYF. CDR3 nucleotides: TGTGCCAGCTATGGCACAGATACGCAGTATTTT.

V and J are TRBV23-1 and TRBJ2-1, with 7 bases fitting TRBD1. TRBV23-1 is an ORF, and what it does is uncertain. The CDR3 covers 18 residues. V was clipped by 8 bases and J by 3 bases; unmatched bases: 19. In DNA form, the CDR3 reads TGCGCCAGCCATATTACAGGGGCCCGAGGTGGAGGCTACAATGAGCAGTTCTTC. Translating gives CASHITGARGGGYNEQFF.

The rearrangement joins TRBV12-3 or TRBV12-4 to TRBJ1-3; D unclear. The V and J ends lost 3 bases and 4 bases respectively, with 4 bases between them. The CDR3 runs 12 residues. The CDR3 DNA reads as TGTGCCAGCAGTTTTCAGGGAAACACCATATATTTT. Protein product: CASSFQGNTIYF.

The J gene is TRBJ2-5, the V gene TRBV7-2; possibly TRBD2 for D (7 bases). The CDR3 runs 13 residues. Germline CDR1 is SGHTA and CDR2 is FQGNSA. V lost 7 bases, J lost 5 bases, and 14 bases lay in between. The CDR3 coding sequence is TGTGCCAGCAACCCGGGGGGCCCGGAGACCCAGTACTTC. This gives the protein CASNPGGPETQYF.